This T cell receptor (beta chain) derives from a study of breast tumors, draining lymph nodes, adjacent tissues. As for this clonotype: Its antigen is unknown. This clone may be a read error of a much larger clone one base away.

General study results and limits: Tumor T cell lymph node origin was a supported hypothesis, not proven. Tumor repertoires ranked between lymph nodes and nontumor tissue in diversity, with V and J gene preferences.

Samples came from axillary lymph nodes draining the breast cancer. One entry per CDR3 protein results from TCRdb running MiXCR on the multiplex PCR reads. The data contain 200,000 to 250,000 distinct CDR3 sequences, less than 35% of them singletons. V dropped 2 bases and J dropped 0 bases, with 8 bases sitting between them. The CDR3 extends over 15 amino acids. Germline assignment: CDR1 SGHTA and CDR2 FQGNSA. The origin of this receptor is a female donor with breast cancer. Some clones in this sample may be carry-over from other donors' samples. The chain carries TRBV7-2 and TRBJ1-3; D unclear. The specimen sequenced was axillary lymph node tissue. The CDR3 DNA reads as TGTGCCAGCAGCTTAAGGCGGTCCTCTGGAAACACCATATATTTT. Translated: CASSLRRSSGNTIYF.